The entry below gives a single T cell receptor beta chain sequence along with its context. The data belong to a study of blood T cell repertoires in COVID-19. Overall study context: COVID-19 samples from acute and convalescent phases originated in the United States, Italy and Spain.

Germline CDR1 and CDR2: MDHEN and SYDVKM. The CDR3 covers 16 residues. Unmatched junction bases numbered 8, after V lost 5 bases and J lost 8 bases. The study drew participants aged about 18 to 95 years from 20 to 30 US areas. Two negative PCRs, clearance, or symptom resolution characterized the recovered Cohort 3 donors. TCRdb keeps only in-frame clones here, not all; method: immunoSEQ multiplex PCR. The data hold about 470,000 clones, with about 90% observed a single time. This sequence joins TRBV28 and TRBJ2-4; 14 nucleotides match TRBD2. Sequences were obtained from PBMCs or T cells enriched from blood (not recorded which). The source is a woman aged 18-30 years who had recovered from COVID-19. The CDR3 reads CASSPGTSGGRDIQYF. CDR3 sequence (DNA): TGTGCCAGCAGTCCCGGGACTAGCGGGGGTAGGGACATTCAGTACTTC. Filled out from reference TRBV28 and TRBJ2-4, the complete variable domain reads DVKVTQSSRYLVKRTGEKVFLECVQDMDHENMFWYRQDPGLGLRLIYFSYDVKMKEKGDIPEGYSVSREKKERFSLILESASTNQTSMYLCASSPGTSGGRDIQYFGAGTRLSVL.